Listed here are 5 T cell receptor beta chains from one sample, sequenced in a study of T cell responses to AZD1222 COVID-19 vaccine. Method: immunoSEQ multiplex PCR; TCRdb's copy keeps in-frame clones and lacks some. The repertoire holds about 120,000 clones, about 90% seen once, with around 7.2% in the top ten. The sample here was peripheral blood, taken on day 0 of AZD1222 vaccination. The receptors originated from an adult in good health.

In its sample, this clone was seen once. The gene calls are TRBV19 and TRBJ1-6, with D maybe TRBD1 (6 bases). Germline CDR1 reads LNHDA; CDR2 reads SQIVND (reference sequence). The length of the CDR3 is 14 residues. The ends were cut back, 11 bases at V and 4 bases at J, with 15 bases in the middle. The CDR3 spells CAVSTGEYNSPLHF. CDR3 bases: TGTGCCGTCTCGACAGGAGAATATAATTCACCCCTCCACTTT. Using reference TRBV19 and TRBJ1-6 for the parts outside the CDR3, the full variable domain is DGGITQSPKYLFRKEGQNVTLSCEQNLNHDAMYWYRQDPGQGLRLIYYSQIVNDFQKGDIAEGYSVSREKKESFPLTVTSAQKNPTAFYLCAVSTGEYNSPLHFGNGTRLTVT.

The chain uses TRBV5-4 and TRBJ1-2, with D possibly being TRBD1 (5 bases). Germline V gene sequence: CDR1 SGHNT, CDR2 YYREEE (reference sequence). This CDR3 region has 14 residues. Between the trimmed V and J ends, which lost 0 bases and 8 bases, there was a span of 14 bases. CDR3 protein: CASSLGNAGPGYTF. CDR3 in DNA: TGTGCCAGCAGCTTGGGAAACGCAGGGCCGGGCTACACCTTC.

This clone was counted between two and nine times. The V call is TRBV9, the J call TRBJ2-7; 7 bases align to TRBD2. Germline assignment: CDR1 SGDLS and CDR2 YYNGEE. The length of the CDR3 is 15 residues. Unmatched junction bases numbered 12, after V lost 4 bases and J lost 5 bases. The CDR3 DNA sequence: TGTGCCAGCAGCCGTTCCGGGCGGGAGAACAACGAGCAGTACTTC. It translates to CASSRSGRENNEQYF.

This chain joins TRBV6-5 and TRBJ2-7, with D perhaps assigned TRBD1 or TRBD2 (5 bases each). Looked up from germline, CDR1 is MNHEY and CDR2 is SVGAGI. The V end lost 2 bases, the J end lost 0 bases, and 14 bases lay between the germline ends. This CDR3 region has 16 residues. CDR3 protein: CASSYHQGTSSYEQYF. The CDR3 nucleotides read TGTGCCAGCAGTTACCACCAGGGAACTAGCTCCTACGAGCAGTACTTC.

This chain links TRBV5-6 with TRBJ2-5; 11 bases match TRBD2. J gave up 3 bases and V 4 bases, and 2 bases lay outside the gene matches. CDR3 length: 14 residues. CDR1 is SGHDT and CDR2 is YYEEEE in the germline V gene. The CDR3 loop is CASSEGLAEETQYF. The CDR3 nucleotides read TGTGCCAGCAGCGAGGGACTAGCGGAAGAGACCCAGTACTTC. The full variable domain, completed using reference TRBV5-6 and TRBJ2-5, is DAGVTQSPTHLIKTRGQQVTLRCSPKSGHDTVSWYQQALGQGPQFIFQYYEEEERQRGNFPDRFSGHQFPNYSSELNVNALLLGDSALYLCASSEGLAEETQYFGPGTRLLVL.